In this sample, the clone carrying this T cell receptor beta chain turned up many times. Its antigen is still unknown. The V gene's germline CDR1 is SGHAT and CDR2 FQNNGV. The CDR3 sequence is 16 residues long. V trimming: 1 base; J trimming: 0 bases; junction bases outside the gene matches: 5. These data belong to a study of neurological immune-mediated disorders. Study results and caveats: Clinical features showed no association with the multiple sclerosis repertoire cluster, and MRI features showed none either. The greatest TCR clonal expansion occurred in HTLV-1-associated myelopathy and the least in multiple sclerosis, which fell below healthy controls. According to phylogenetic grouping, one related-CDR3 cluster, a possible signature, contained the repertoires of 18 of 34 multiple sclerosis patients.

2 million unsorted PBMCs were stored in RNAlater at -80 °C before RNA extraction. TCRdb ran MiXCR on the 5' RACE reads and lists one entry per CDR3 protein. The sample holds 65,000 to 75,000 distinct CDR3 sequences, more than 4.5% seen once. The source is a human donor with multiple sclerosis. The donor label of this sample is uncertain. Sample: PBMCs. The genes are TRBV11-2 and TRBJ1-1, with TRBD1 matching 7 bases. CDR3 region: CASSLAGRGMNTEAFF. The CDR3 DNA reads as TGTGCCAGCAGCTTAGCTGGCAGGGGGATGAACACTGAAGCTTTCTTT. Together with reference TRBV11-2 and TRBJ1-1, the CDR3 gives the full variable domain: EAGVAQSPRYKIIEKRQSVAFWCNPISGHATLYWYQQILGQGPKLLIQFQNNGVVDDSQLPKDRFSAERLKGVDSTLKIQPAKLEDSAVYLCASSLAGRGMNTEAFFGQGTRLTVV.